Listed below are T cell receptor beta chains from one sample, sequenced in a study of T cells in Graves' hyperthyroidism and ophthalmopathy. TCRdb used MiXCR to reprocess the multiplex PCR reads, holding one entry per CDR3 protein. The sample lists about 260,000 distinct CDR3 sequences, 16% occurring once. Sequenced sample: blood. These TCRs come from a woman aged 18 to 35 with Graves' ophthalmopathy. Each CDR3 is given with its conserved first and last residue. The order of the fields is J gene, D gene, V gene, clone size, CDR3 protein, CDR3 DNA. The D gene is left open where the match is weak. Where a row states a size, it is once, few, many or the class of an expanded clone; other rows omit it.

>TRBJ1-1|TRBD1|TRBV5-1|many
CASRRTGDEAFF
TGCGCCAGCAGAAGGACAGGGGATGAAGCTTTCTTT
>TRBJ2-5|NA|TRBV7-9|many
CASSLAGRRGTQYF
TGTGCCAGCAGCTTAGCTGGCCGAAGGGGGACCCAGTACTTC
>TRBJ1-2|TRBD1|TRBV12-3/TRBV12-4|many
CASSSRQGGIYGYTF
TGTGCCAGCAGTTCCAGACAGGGGGGTATCTATGGCTACACCTTC
>TRBJ1-5|NA|TRBV12-3/TRBV12-4|NA
CASSLGVALAQPQHF
TGTGCCAGCAGTTTAGGGGTAGCATTAGCTCAGCCCCAGCATTTT
>TRBJ1-1|NA|TRBV20-1|NA
CSATRTDMNTEAFF
TGCAGTGCTACCCGGACAGATATGAACACTGAAGCTTTCTTT
>TRBJ2-7|TRBD2|TRBV7-3|many
CASSVSGGSSYEQYF
TGTGCCAGCAGCGTTAGCGGGGGGAGCTCCTACGAGCAGTACTTC
>TRBJ2-3|NA|TRBV13|many
CASSLGRLRRGTDTQYF
TGTGCCAGCAGCTTAGGTCGTTTAAGAAGGGGCACAGATACGCAGTATTTT
>TRBJ2-5|TRBD2|TRBV7-9|NA
CASSFTSGGRETQYF
TGTGCCAGCAGCTTTACTAGCGGGGGGAGAGAGACCCAGTACTTC
>TRBJ2-5|TRBD1|TRBV9|NA
CASSVGDRGQETQYF
TGTGCCAGCAGCGTAGGGGACAGGGGGCAAGAGACCCAGTACTTC
>TRBJ2-4|TRBD2|TRBV24-1|few
CATSDPTSGDSNIQYF
TGTGCCACCAGTGACCCCACCAGCGGGGACTCAAACATTCAGTACTTC
>TRBJ1-2|TRBD1|TRBV9|NA
CASSATGGGVYGYTF
TGTGCCAGCAGCGCTACAGGGGGGGGAGTCTATGGCTACACCTTC
>TRBJ2-2|NA|TRBV30|many
CAWTRGGTGELFF
TGTGCCTGGACTAGGGGGGGCACCGGGGAGCTGTTTTTT
>TRBJ1-5|TRBD1|TRBV27|NA
CASGRTGGSRQPQHF
TGTGCCAGCGGGCGGACAGGGGGAAGTCGGCAGCCCCAGCATTTT
>TRBJ1-5|TRBD1|TRBV28|many
CASSTYRGPNQPQHF
TGTGCCAGCAGTACATACAGGGGCCCCAATCAGCCCCAGCATTTT
>TRBJ2-3|TRBD2|TRBV5-1|few
CASSAGTSGALQTQYF
TGCGCCAGCAGCGCGGGGACTAGCGGGGCTCTTCAAACGCAGTATTTT
>TRBJ2-7|TRBD2|TRBV7-3|NA
CASSLSPASGSHEQYF
TGTGCCAGCAGCTTAAGTCCGGCTAGCGGGAGCCACGAGCAGTACTTC
>TRBJ2-1|TRBD2|TRBV27|many
CASGLWASGGGGRNEQFF
TGTGCCAGCGGTTTGTGGGCTAGCGGGGGGGGGGGAAGGAATGAGCAGTTCTTC
>TRBJ1-1|NA|TRBV30|many
CAWSKGRLDTEAFF
TGTGCCTGGAGTAAAGGAAGGCTGGACACTGAAGCTTTCTTT
>TRBJ1-2|NA|TRBV19|few
CASSITGAGDGYTF
TGTGCCAGTAGTATCACGGGGGCAGGGGATGGCTACACCTTC
>TRBJ2-5|NA|TRBV2|few
CASSLSGRNQETQYF
TGTGCCAGCAGTTTATCAGGCAGGAACCAAGAGACCCAGTACTTC
>TRBJ2-3|TRBD2|TRBV28|many
CASRPTSGSTDTQYF
TGTGCCAGCAGACCAACTAGCGGGAGCACAGATACGCAGTATTTT
>TRBJ2-7|NA|TRBV29-1|many
CSVEGQRSPYEQYF
TGCAGCGTTGAAGGGCAGAGGAGCCCCTACGAGCAGTACTTC
>TRBJ2-2|NA|TRBV18|many
CASSPGPGELFF
TGTGCCAGCTCACCAGGTCCCGGGGAGCTGTTTTTT
>TRBJ1-2|NA|TRBV6-1|many
CASSSQNYGYTF
TGTGCCAGCAGTTCCCAGAACTATGGCTACACCTTC
>TRBJ2-1|TRBD2|TRBV18|many
CASSPVLAGGLSYNEQFF
TGTGCCAGCTCACCCGTACTAGCGGGGGGCCTCTCCTACAATGAGCAGTTCTTC
>TRBJ1-3|TRBD1|TRBV6-1|many
CASSYNMGRGFRNTIYF
TGTGCCAGCAGTTACAATATGGGCAGGGGGTTTCGGAACACCATATATTTT
>TRBJ1-1|NA|TRBV28|many
CASSTGGLNTEAFF
TGTGCCAGCAGCACCGGGGGGCTGAACACTGAAGCTTTCTTT
>TRBJ1-2|NA|TRBV5-5|few
CASSRERGADGYTF
TGTGCCAGCAGCCGGGAGAGGGGGGCGGACGGCTACACCTTC
>TRBJ1-2|NA|TRBV28|many
CASSYPVGTENYGYTF
TGTGCCAGCAGCTACCCTGTGGGGACGGAGAACTATGGCTACACCTTC
>TRBJ2-7|TRBD2|TRBV28|many
CASSLNRLAGDNYEQYF
TGTGCCAGCAGTTTAAATAGGCTAGCGGGAGACAACTACGAGCAGTACTTC
>TRBJ2-2|TRBD2|TRBV24-1|NA
CATSRGGLDTGELFF
TGTGCCACCAGTCGGGGGGGGTTGGACACCGGGGAGCTGTTTTTT
>TRBJ1-4|NA|TRBV4-2|many
CASSQVGTPIFNEKLFF
TGTGCCAGCAGCCAAGTTGGGACGCCGATCTTTAATGAAAAACTGTTTTTT
>TRBJ2-7|NA|TRBV9|many
CASSVGGAAGEQYF
TGTGCCAGCAGCGTAGGGGGGGCGGCGGGCGAGCAGTACTTC
>TRBJ1-1|NA|TRBV5-1|many
CASSSQTEAFF
TGCGCCAGCAGCTCACAGACTGAAGCTTTCTTT
>TRBJ1-1|TRBD1|TRBV18|NA
CASSPGQGFFEAFF
TGTGCCAGCTCACCGGGACAGGGGTTCTTTGAAGCTTTCTTT
>TRBJ2-1|NA|TRBV19|few
CASSIDLGNEQFF
TGTGCCAGTAGTATAGATCTAGGGAATGAGCAGTTCTTC
>TRBJ1-1|NA|TRBV19|many
CASRAGMSTEAFF
TGTGCCAGTCGGGCAGGGATGAGCACTGAAGCTTTCTTT
>TRBJ2-7|NA|TRBV6-1|many
CASSPKGPRSYEQYF
TGTGCCAGCAGTCCTAAAGGGCCGAGGTCCTACGAGCAGTACTTC
>TRBJ2-2|NA|TRBV9|many
CASSLGLNTGELFF
TGTGCCAGCAGCCTTGGGCTGAACACCGGGGAGCTGTTTTTT
>TRBJ2-6|NA|TRBV18|once
CASSPGTSPGANALTF
TGTGCCAGCTCACCGGGAACATCACCTGGGGCCAACGCCCTGACTTTC
>TRBJ2-1|TRBD2|TRBV19|few
CASSTGLAGGPKNSYNEQFF
TGTGCCAGTAGTACAGGACTAGCGGGAGGACCTAAAAACTCCTACAATGAGCAGTTCTTC
>TRBJ2-5|NA|TRBV20-1|many
CSAKKGASAQYF
TGCAGTGCTAAGAAAGGCGCTAGTGCCCAGTACTTC
>TRBJ2-7|NA|TRBV20-1|many
CSAKPPASYEQYF
TGCAGTGCGAAACCTCCAGCCTCCTACGAGCAGTACTTC
>TRBJ1-5|NA|TRBV12-3/TRBV12-4|NA
CASSLAGNQPQHF
TGTGCCAGCAGTTTAGCAGGGAATCAGCCCCAGCATTTT